What follows are 14 T cell receptor beta chains derived from one specimen sequenced in a study of naive CD8 T cells in extremely preterm neonates. Sequencing was performed with immunoSEQ multiplex PCR; in TCRdb, only in-frame clones are kept and a portion is missing. The sample lists several thousand clones; 92% were seen once. Deliveries were elective term cesareans at roughly 35-41 weeks, with no labor or membrane rupture. Sequencing was performed on naive CD8+ T cells from cord blood. The receptors shown here come from a newborn in good health.

This clone was seen a single time. The rearrangement links TRBV5-1 to TRBJ2-7, with no clear D. This CDR3 has 13 residues. CDR1 and CDR2 (germline): SGHRS, YFSETQ. Trimming removed 1 base from V and 4 bases from J, with 9 bases in between. CDR3 sequence reads: CASSLSKAYEQYF. The CDR3 nucleotides are TGCGCCAGCAGCTTGTCCAAAGCGTACGAGCAGTACTTC.

The V gene is TRBV11-2, the J gene TRBJ2-1; D might be TRBD2 (6 bases). Germline V gives CDR1 SGHAT, CDR2 FQNNGV. Between the trimmed V and J ends, which lost 3 bases and 12 bases, there was a span of 12 bases. The CDR3 spans 12 residues. The CDR3 reads CASSLAGTPQFF. The CDR3 nucleotides read TGTGCCAGCAGCTTGGCCGGGACTCCGCAGTTCTTC.

This chain uses TRBV30 with TRBJ2-3; TRBD2 agrees at 8 bases. Germline CDR1 GTSNPN, CDR2 SVGIG (reference sequence). The CDR3 runs 15 residues. The junction had 9 bases not matched to a gene; V was cut back by 3 bases and J by 4 bases. The CDR3 region is CAWRMPSGSADTQYF. The CDR3, as DNA: TGTGCCTGGAGGATGCCTAGCGGGTCGGCAGATACGCAGTATTTT.

The chain carries TRBV5-1 and TRBJ1-1; 8 bases are a match to TRBD1. Germline loops: CDR1 SGHRS, CDR2 YFSETQ. The CDR3 has 13 amino acids. J gave up 4 bases and V 1 base, and 0 bases lay outside the gene matches. Here the CDR3 reads CASSLTGGTEAFF. The CDR3 DNA reads TGCGCCAGCAGCTTGACAGGGGGCACTGAAGCTTTCTTT.

The chain links TRBV5-8 to TRBJ2-7, with TRBD1 identical over 7 bases. V was clipped by 3 bases and J by 2 bases; unmatched bases: 2. This CDR3 spans 13 amino acids. Germline loops: CDR1 SGHTS, CDR2 YDEGEE. The CDR3 nucleotides are TGTGCCAGCAGCTACGGGACAGCCTACGAGCAGTACTTC. This translates into CASSYGTAYEQYF.

The chain carries TRBV7-6 and TRBJ2-7; 9 bases fit TRBD1. V dropped 5 bases and J dropped 3; count of bases not matched to a gene: 8. This CDR3 comprises 15 residues. Germline V CDR1 and CDR2: SGHVS, FNYEAQ. The CDR3: CASSSPLGQGYEQYF. The CDR3, as DNA: TGTGCCAGCAGCAGCCCCCTGGGACAGGGCTACGAGCAGTACTTC.

The V and J genes are TRBV4-3 and TRBJ2-7; possibly TRBD1 for D (5 bases). CDR1 LGHNA and CDR2 YSLEER come from the germline V gene. Trimming shortened V by 1 base and J by 2 bases, and 12 bases separated the two germline ends. This CDR3 has 15 residues. CDR3 in DNA: TGCGCCAGCAGCCAAGTGGGGCAGGGAACCTACGAGCAGTACTTC. This codes for CASSQVGQGTYEQYF.

V is TRBV7-9 and J is TRBJ2-3; no clear D gene. V was shortened by 1 base and J by 0 bases, with 8 bases between the two germline ends. The CDR3 is 15 residues long. Germline assignment: CDR1 SEHNR and CDR2 FQNEAQ (reference sequence). CDR3 DNA sequence: TGTGCCAGCAGCTTAGGCGGATACAGCACAGATACGCAGTATTTT. Its protein product is CASSLGGYSTDTQYF.

The V and J genes are TRBV9 and TRBJ1-1; TRBD1 aligns across 9 bases. There are 12 residues in the CDR3. Losses at the gene ends were 2 bases for V and 10 bases for J; bases not matched to a gene: 3. Germline V lookup: CDR1 SGDLS, CDR2 YYNGEE. Here the CDR3 reads CASSVGTGRAFF. The CDR3 bases are TGTGCCAGCAGCGTCGGGACAGGGAGAGCTTTCTTT.

This clone was found once. This sequence joins TRBV2 and TRBJ1-5; 11 bases line up with TRBD1. In germline, CDR1 is SNHLY, CDR2 FYNNEI. V was pared by 5 bases and J by 0 bases, with 6 bases of the junction left unmatched. CDR3 length equals 17 residues. The CDR3 DNA follows: TGTGCCAGCAGTCGCGGACAGGGGGCCTTTAGCAATCAGCCCCAGCATTTT. Its protein is CASSRGQGAFSNQPQHF. Full variable domain (rest looked up from reference TRBV2 and TRBJ1-5): EPEVTQTPSHQVTQMGQEVILRCVPISNHLYFYWYRQILGQKVEFLVSFYNNEISEKSEIFDDQFSVERPDGSNFTLKIRSTKLEDSAMYFCASSRGQGAFSNQPQHFGDGTRLSIL.

The V gene is TRBV27, the J gene TRBJ1-2, with D maybe TRBD1 (5 bases). The CDR3 has 14 residues. Germline V gene sequence: CDR1 MNHEY, CDR2 SMNVEV (reference sequence). Trimming cost V 2 bases and J 2 bases, with 9 bases left between them. The CDR3 region has the DNA TGTGCCAGCAGTTTAGGGGGGGGAAACTATGGCTACACCTTC. It encodes CASSLGGGNYGYTF.

The J gene is TRBJ2-7, the V gene TRBV10-2, with 8 bases that match TRBD2. With 5 bases clipped from V and 4 bases from J, the junction kept 1 base outside the gene matches. The CDR3 is 12 residues long. From germline, CDR1 is WSHSY and CDR2 SAAADI. This CDR3 is CASSPGGYEQYF. The CDR3 DNA is TGCGCCAGCAGTCCGGGGGGGTACGAGCAGTACTTC.

The table lists this clone with a few counts. This chain joins TRBV19 and TRBJ1-5; TRBD1 matches 8 bases. Germline V gives CDR1 LNHDA, CDR2 SQIVND (reference sequence). The CDR3 sequence is 13 residues long. Trimming at V came to 6 bases and at J to 2 bases, leaving 0 bases not matched to a gene. The CDR3 DNA reads as TGTGCCAGTAGGACAGGGGGCAATCAGCCCCAGCATTTT. This gives the protein CASRTGGNQPQHF.

This clone was found a few times. The genes are TRBV7-2 and TRBJ2-1; TRBD1 is a possible D gene (5 bases). Looked up from germline, CDR1 is SGHTA and CDR2 is FQGNSA. The ends were cut back, 3 bases at V and 4 bases at J, with 7 bases in the middle. The CDR3 is made up of 13 amino acids. Here the CDR3 reads CASSLGLYNEQFF. CDR3 DNA: TGTGCCAGCAGCTTGGGGCTTTACAATGAGCAGTTCTTC.